These T cell receptor beta chains were read from a single sample in a study of monozygotic twins with inflammatory bowel disease. From its re-call of the 5' RACE reads, TCRdb lists each CDR3 protein once, without DNA. This sample's table has approximately 210,000 distinct CDR3 sequences. Sequenced input: blood. These receptor sequences come from a human donor with ulcerative colitis or Crohn's disease, or a healthy co-twin of an affected twin (not recorded which). Each CDR3 is given with its conserved first and last residue. Fields, in order: V gene, J gene, CDR3 protein.

V gene: TRBV6-6
J gene: TRBJ1-1
CDR3 protein: CASSMGGGFAEAFF

V gene: TRBV7-6
J gene: TRBJ1-1
CDR3 protein: CASSYPAGSNTEAFF

V gene: TRBV10-3
J gene: TRBJ2-7
CDR3 protein: CAISDGTGGDEQYF

V gene: TRBV10-3
J gene: TRBJ2-1
CDR3 protein: CAASTTSGDGNEQFF

V gene: TRBV7-3
J gene: TRBJ1-3
CDR3 protein: CASSLDSATGNTIYF

V gene: TRBV19
J gene: TRBJ2-3
CDR3 protein: CASSIVGPGGDTQYF

V gene: TRBV5-1
J gene: TRBJ1-1
CDR3 protein: CASSLRPGVTEAFF

V gene: TRBV20-1
J gene: TRBJ2-6
CDR3 protein: CSARDSGRGLGGANVLTF

V gene: TRBV4-1
J gene: TRBJ1-1
CDR3 protein: CASSQAQQGLSTEAFF

V gene: TRBV11-2
J gene: TRBJ2-3
CDR3 protein: CASSSDGQAQYF

V gene: TRBV12-3/TRBV12-4
J gene: TRBJ2-1
CDR3 protein: CASTSYSSRSSYNEQFF

V gene: TRBV4-1
J gene: TRBJ2-4
CDR3 protein: CASSPWLGEVNIQYF

V gene: TRBV15
J gene: TRBJ1-1
CDR3 protein: CATRRTEYTEAFF

V gene: TRBV2
J gene: TRBJ2-7
CDR3 protein: CASSGQVWDYEQYF

V gene: TRBV4-3
J gene: TRBJ1-5
CDR3 protein: CASSQGYGGDNQPQHF

V gene: TRBV4-2
J gene: TRBJ1-5
CDR3 protein: CASSQDGGGDQPQHF

V gene: TRBV12-3/TRBV12-4
J gene: TRBJ1-1
CDR3 protein: CASSSGQGLGAFF

V gene: TRBV7-8
J gene: TRBJ2-3
CDR3 protein: CAIQGQTRNTQYF

V gene: TRBV12-3/TRBV12-4
J gene: TRBJ2-7
CDR3 protein: CASSWRGTYEQYF

V gene: TRBV20-1
J gene: TRBJ2-7
CDR3 protein: CSARVGAQGKKYEQYF

V gene: TRBV19
J gene: TRBJ1-5
CDR3 protein: CATSRAGTGGNQPQHF

V gene: TRBV7-9
J gene: TRBJ2-7
CDR3 protein: CASSSGGDEQYF

V gene: TRBV10-3
J gene: TRBJ2-3
CDR3 protein: CASRTGSTADTQYF

V gene: TRBV10-3
J gene: TRBJ2-1
CDR3 protein: CAISDSGGEQFF

V gene: TRBV20-1
J gene: TRBJ2-1
CDR3 protein: CSAQAGGFNEQFF

V gene: TRBV20-1
J gene: TRBJ2-7
CDR3 protein: CSARRGATYEQYF

V gene: TRBV4-2
J gene: TRBJ1-2
CDR3 protein: CASSQAGTPSYGYTF